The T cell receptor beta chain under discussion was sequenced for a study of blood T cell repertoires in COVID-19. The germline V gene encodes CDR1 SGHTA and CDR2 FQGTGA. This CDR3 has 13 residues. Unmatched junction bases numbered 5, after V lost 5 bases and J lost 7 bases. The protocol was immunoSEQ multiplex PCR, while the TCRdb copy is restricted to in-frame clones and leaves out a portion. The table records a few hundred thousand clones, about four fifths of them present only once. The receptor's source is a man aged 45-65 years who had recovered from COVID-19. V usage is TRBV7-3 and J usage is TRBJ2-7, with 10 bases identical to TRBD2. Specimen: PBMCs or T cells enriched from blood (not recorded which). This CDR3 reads CASSTSGMGEQYF. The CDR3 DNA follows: TGTGCCAGCAGCACTAGCGGGATGGGGGAGCAGTACTTC.